The entry below gives a single T cell receptor beta chain sequence along with its context. Antigen specificity is unknown. A sample-barcoded 5' primer and a J-beta primer mix were used in a second PCR of roughly 7 to 12 cycles. Each CDR3 protein is one row after TCRdb ran MiXCR on the 5' RACE reads. The sample shows some 1.6 million distinct CDR3 sequences, 34% of them seen only once. Each of the donors had about 9.9 milliliters of peripheral blood drawn into EDTA-treated Vacutainer tubes. Per the germline V gene, CDR1 is MNHEY and CDR2 is SMNVEV (reference sequence). V shed 3 bases and J shed 0 bases, with 15 bases lying between them. The CDR3 is 16 amino acids. The sample is drawn from a study of blood T cells in healthy people across ages. Study-level findings and limits: Higher diversity, along with more naive CD4+ cells, distinguished long-lived donors from aged donors. A roughly linear age-dependent decrease characterized TCR beta diversity per million T cells.

This chain links TRBV27 with TRBJ2-7; D is undetermined. The sequence was collected from a woman in her thirties in good health. Material for sequencing was blood. The CDR3 nucleotides are TGTGCCAGCAGTTTTGAGGTAGGGCAGAGCTCCTACGAGCAGTACTTC. This sequence encodes CASSFEVGQSSYEQYF.